This T cell receptor (delta chain) was captured in a study of Vδ1+ human thymocytes. Notes on the study in general: Highly polyclonal TRG and TRD repertoires with Gaussian CDR3 length distributions appeared in thymus. Unlike peripheral blood Vdelta1+ controls, thymic delta-chain sequences included around 18% Vdelta2 and few Vdelta3.

The template was reverse-transcribed extracted RNA. The CDR3 regions were amplified by multiplex PCR from V-gene primers to a constant-region primer. TCRdb re-called the multiplex PCR reads using CATT. Here the sample spans around 24,000 delta-chain clones, 25% to 30% being singletons. The V gene end was trimmed by 5 bases and the J gene end by 0 bases; junction bases not matched to a gene: 20. The germline V gene has CDR1 TSWWSYY and CDR2 QGS. The CDR3 is made up of 21 amino acids. In its sample, this clone was seen a few times. Its antigen is not identified. The sorted cells were CD3+ Vdelta1+ Vdelta2- thymocytes from alphabeta-depleted thymus. Sorted Vdelta1+ thymocytes were about 97% to 99.6% pure.

The specimen was Vdelta1+ gamma-delta thymocytes from the thymus. The sample's subset: FACS-sorted CD3+ TCRalphabeta- TCRVdelta1+ TCRVdelta2- thymocytes. The source is a boy under two years old who had congenital heart surgery. The rearrangement links TRDV1 to TRDJ1; 11 bases align to TRDD3. As DNA, the CDR3 is TGTGCTCTTGGGTGTCCCCCCCGCTGGGGTGGGGGATACGCTTACACCGATAAACTCATCTTT. Translating gives CALGCPPRWGGGYAYTDKLIF.